The rows below give T cell receptor beta chains drawn from one sample of a study of blood T cell repertoires in COVID-19. Profiled with immunoSEQ multiplex PCR; TCRdb holds only in-frame clones, not every one. The table shows around 700,000 clones, with 85% to 90% occurring only once. The sequencing sample was made of peripheral blood. These receptors all come from a woman younger than 35 with acute or convalescent COVID-19. Each CDR3 is given with its conserved first and last residue. The D gene is left open where the match is weak. A row's size may be missing; if present it is once, few, many or a size class.

v_call,j_call,clone_size,cdr3_length,d_call,cdr3_nt,cdr3_aa
TRBV21-1,TRBJ2-7,few,15,.,TGTGCCAGCAGCAGAAGGACAGGGAGCTCCTACGAGCAGTACTTC,CASSRRTGSSYEQYF
TRBV5-1,TRBJ2-7,.,15,.,TGCGCCAGCAGCTTGGTTAACAGGGTCGGGTACGAGCAGTACTTC,CASSLVNRVGYEQYF
TRBV5-1,TRBJ1-2,.,15,.,TGCGCCAGCAGCTATCAGAGGTCGTCGGACTATGGCTACACCTTC,CASSYQRSSDYGYTF
TRBV11-2,TRBJ2-7,once,16,.,TGTGCCAGCAGATTCGGACATTCTCTTCTATCGCACGAGCAGTACTTC,CASRFGHSLLSHEQYF
TRBV11-2,TRBJ1-1,.,13,TRBD1,TGTGCCAGCAGCTTAAGGGGGACAGGAGAAGCTTTCTTT,CASSLRGTGEAFF
TRBV15,TRBJ1-4,.,15,TRBD1,TGTGCCACCAGCAGAAAGGGACAGGGGAGTGAAAAACTGTTTTTT,CATSRKGQGSEKLFF
TRBV5-8,TRBJ2-6,.,14,.,TGTGCCAGCCTCCGCGGGGCGACGGCCAACGTCCTGACTTTC,CASLRGATANVLTF
TRBV27,TRBJ1-4,once,14,TRBD1,TGTGCCAGCAGGCGGACAGGGGCGGGGGAAAAACTGTTTTTT,CASRRTGAGEKLFF
TRBV7-9,TRBJ1-2,.,18,.,TGTGCCAGCAGCTTAGGGGGAGGAACAGGAGAAGATCGGGGTGGCTACACCTTC,CASSLGGGTGEDRGGYTF
TRBV27,TRBJ2-5,.,15,TRBD2,TGTGCCAGCAGTTTATTTAGCGGGGGTATGGAGACCCAGTACTTC,CASSLFSGGMETQYF
TRBV9,TRBJ1-1,once,17,TRBD1,TGTGCCAGCAGCGGCCCGGGACAGGGGCTAACTGGTGGTGAAGCTTTCTTT,CASSGPGQGLTGGEAFF
TRBV7-3,TRBJ2-7,.,15,.,TGTGCCAGCAGCTTAAACCCGACTAAGTCCTACGAGCAGTACTTC,CASSLNPTKSYEQYF
TRBV28,TRBJ2-2,.,14,.,TGTGCCAGCAGTTATCCCGAGGATACCGGGGAGCTGTTTTTT,CASSYPEDTGELFF
TRBV12-3/TRBV12-4,TRBJ2-7,.,13,.,TGTGCCAGCAGTCCTCGACAGGCCTACGAGCAGTACTTC,CASSPRQAYEQYF
TRBV5-6,TRBJ1-1,.,16,.,TGTGCCAGCAGCTTCTGGTCTGTCGGAGGTCGCACTGAAGCTTTCTTT,CASSFWSVGGRTEAFF
TRBV4-3,TRBJ1-2,.,17,TRBD1,TGCGCCAGCAGCCAAGACTTCTCGGACAGGATCTCGAAGGGCTACACCTTC,CASSQDFSDRISKGYTF
TRBV29-1,TRBJ2-2,once,13,TRBD2,TGCAGCGTTGGAGGGAGGGACACCGGGGAGCTGTTTTTT,CSVGGRDTGELFF
TRBV7-9,TRBJ1-4,.,18,TRBD1,TGTGCCAGCACCAAGACCGGGACAGGGGGCAGGGGTGATGAAAAACTGTTTTTT,CASTKTGTGGRGDEKLFF
TRBV12-5,TRBJ1-4,.,18,TRBD1,TGTGCTAGTGGTTTCACGCTCCAGGGGGCGTTAACTAATGAAAAACTGTTTTTT,CASGFTLQGALTNEKLFF
TRBV27,TRBJ2-7,.,14,TRBD1,TGTGCCAGCAGTTCTTGGGACAGGGATCACGAGCAGTACTTC,CASSSWDRDHEQYF
TRBV6-5,TRBJ1-1,.,14,TRBD1,TGTGCCAGCAGTTATCGGGACAGGGTCACTGAAGCTTTCTTT,CASSYRDRVTEAFF
TRBV4-2,TRBJ1-2,.,13,.,TGTGCCAGCAGTGGACAGATTCCCTATGGCTACACCTTC,CASSGQIPYGYTF
TRBV5-1,TRBJ1-1,once,14,.,TGCGCCAGCAGCGAGCAGGGCCCTGGCACTGAAGCTTTCTTT,CASSEQGPGTEAFF
TRBV3-1/TRBV3-2,TRBJ1-4,.,14,.,TGTGCCAGCAGCCGACAGACCCTGAATGAAAAACTGTTTTTT,CASSRQTLNEKLFF
TRBV6-5,TRBJ1-6,.,14,TRBD1,TGTGCCAGCAGTACCACAGGGGGCTTTTCACCCCTCCACTTT,CASSTTGGFSPLHF
TRBV19,TRBJ1-3,few,14,.,TGTGCCAGCAGGGACATGCTATCTGGAAACACCATATATTTT,CASRDMLSGNTIYF
TRBV19,TRBJ1-1,.,13,.,TGTGCCAGTAGTATGGGGGACATCGGTGAAGCTTTCTTT,CASSMGDIGEAFF
TRBV29-1,TRBJ1-1,.,15,TRBD1,TGCAGCGTTGCGACCCCGGGACAGAGGAACACTGAAGCTTTCTTT,CSVATPGQRNTEAFF
TRBV6-5,TRBJ2-7,.,16,.,TGTGCCAGCAGTTACTCGGGAGGCGGGGGCCGAGACGAGCAGTACTTC,CASSYSGGGGRDEQYF
TRBV5-1,TRBJ1-6,.,15,.,TGCGCCAGCAGCGCAGGACAGACCCATGGCTCACCCCTCCACTTT,CASSAGQTHGSPLHF
TRBV7-8,TRBJ1-1,.,17,.,TGTGCCAGCAGCTTAAGATGGGGGGGCGCACCGAACACTGAAGCTTTCTTT,CASSLRWGGAPNTEAFF
TRBV4-2,TRBJ2-2,.,16,.,TGTGCCAGCAGCCAAGATGTACGGGAGAGGACCGGGGAGCTGTTTTTT,CASSQDVRERTGELFF
TRBV6-5,TRBJ1-1,.,15,TRBD1,TGTGCCAGCAGTCCTGAAATGACAGGGGGCACTGAAGCTTTCTTT,CASSPEMTGGTEAFF
TRBV11-3,TRBJ2-3,once,15,TRBD1,TGTGCCAGCAGCTTCGGCAGGGGGCCTTCAGATACGCAGTATTTT,CASSFGRGPSDTQYF
TRBV30,TRBJ1-1,.,11,.,TGTGCCTGGATTAGCTACAGGGTCGCTTTCTTT,CAWISYRVAFF
TRBV27,TRBJ2-3,.,14,.,TGTGCCAGCAGTATGCCGACAAGCACAGATACGCAGTATTTT,CASSMPTSTDTQYF
TRBV5-1,TRBJ2-3,.,15,.,TGCGCCAGCAGCACTGGGCCCACTGGGACAGATACGCAGTATTTT,CASSTGPTGTDTQYF
TRBV5-5,TRBJ1-2,.,14,TRBD1,TGTGCCAGCAGCTTGGGGAGGGGGCCGAAAGGCTACACCTTC,CASSLGRGPKGYTF
TRBV6-6,TRBJ1-4,.,17,TRBD1,TGTGCCAGCAGTCCAAGGGACAGGGTCGAGGGAAATGAAAAACTGTTTTTT,CASSPRDRVEGNEKLFF
TRBV29-1,TRBJ1-2,.,14,.,TGCAGCTTCTTGGGGCAGACAGCTAACTATGGCTACACCTTC,CSFLGQTANYGYTF
TRBV7-2,TRBJ2-7,once,15,TRBD1,TGTGCCAGCAGCCCGTCACGGGACAGAGCCTACGAGCAGTACTTC,CASSPSRDRAYEQYF
TRBV7-9,TRBJ1-1,.,12,TRBD1,TGTGCCAGCAGCTCCCCGACAGGGGTAGCTTTCTTT,CASSSPTGVAFF
TRBV12-3/TRBV12-4,TRBJ1-6,.,13,.,TGTGCCTGTTCGACACTGTACGATTCACCCCTCCACTTT,CACSTLYDSPLHF
TRBV4-2,TRBJ2-1,.,19,TRBD2,TGTGCCAGCAGCCGCACCGCCTCCCCTAGCGGGGGTAGATACAATGAGCAGTTCTTC,CASSRTASPSGGRYNEQFF
TRBV5-1,TRBJ1-1,.,12,TRBD1,TGCGCCTCCCGAACAGGGGGCACTGAAGCTTTCTTT,CASRTGGTEAFF
TRBV6-5,TRBJ2-3,.,13,.,TGTGCCAGCAGTCGAGGGAAGGAAGATACGCAGTATTTT,CASSRGKEDTQYF
TRBV15,TRBJ1-2,once,12,.,TGTGCCACCAGTGGGAGGGGGAATGGCTACACCTTC,CATSGRGNGYTF
TRBV5-1,TRBJ1-2,few,11,.,TGCGCCAGCACCATAGACGGGAGCTACACCTTC,CASTIDGSYTF
TRBV11-2,TRBJ1-2,.,16,.,TGTGCCAGCAGCCTGAGTATCACAGGTGGAGACTATGGCTACACCTTC,CASSLSITGGDYGYTF
TRBV5-1,TRBJ1-4,.,15,TRBD1,TGCGCCAGCAGCCTCAGGACAGGTCCCGGTGAAAAACTGTTTTTT,CASSLRTGPGEKLFF
TRBV5-5,TRBJ1-1,.,13,.,TGTGCCAGCAGCTCGTGGGGGCCCACTGAAGCTTTCTTT,CASSSWGPTEAFF
TRBV7-3,TRBJ2-1,.,13,TRBD1,TGTGCCAGCAGCCCGACAGGGCGCAATGAGCAGTTCTTC,CASSPTGRNEQFF
TRBV29-1,TRBJ2-7,.,13,TRBD1,TGCAGCGTCGCAGGGGGATTGGGCTACGAGCAGTACTTC,CSVAGGLGYEQYF
TRBV28,TRBJ1-6,.,13,TRBD1,TGTGCCAGCAGTTCGTGGACAGGGGAACCCCTCCACTTT,CASSSWTGEPLHF
TRBV19,TRBJ1-1,.,11,TRBD1,TGTGCCAGTAAAGGACAGGGTCAAGCTTTCTTT,CASKGQGQAFF
TRBV9,TRBJ2-1,.,15,.,TGTGCCAGCAGCGTAGTAGTGGGACTGGACAATGAGCAGTTCTTC,CASSVVVGLDNEQFF
TRBV11-2,TRBJ1-1,.,14,TRBD1,TGTGCCAGCAGCGTCCCTACAGGGGGCACTGAAGCTTTCTTT,CASSVPTGGTEAFF
TRBV10-3,TRBJ2-2,.,13,.,TGTGCCATCAGTGGACACCTCACCGGGGAGCTGTTTTTT,CAISGHLTGELFF
TRBV4-3,TRBJ1-1,.,14,TRBD1,TGCGCCAGCAGCCAAACAGGGGAGAACACTGAAGCTTTCTTT,CASSQTGENTEAFF
TRBV6-4,TRBJ2-1,.,14,TRBD2,TGTGCCAGCAGTGCTAGCGGGGAGAACAATGAGCAGTTCTTC,CASSASGENNEQFF